This passage covers 19 T cell receptor beta chains from one sample sequenced in a study of T cell changes during pregnancy in multiple sclerosis. TCRdb's table, derived via immunoSEQ multiplex PCR, lists solely in-frame clones and lacks some. The sample has 130,000 or so clones, around 93% seen once; the top ten hold roughly 5.7%. The sample here was peripheral blood, taken before pregnancy. Receptor source: a female donor with multiple sclerosis, enrolled in a pregnancy study.

The rearrangement joins TRBV5-8 to TRBJ1-1, with 7 bases matching TRBD1. The CDR3 has 15 amino acids. Germline CDR1 reads SGHTS; CDR2 reads YDEGEE. Trimming took 4 bases from V and 4 from J; bases not matched to a gene: 10. This CDR3 reads CASSPLQGSSTEAFF. CDR3 coding DNA: TGTGCCAGCAGCCCGCTACAGGGGAGTAGCACTGAAGCTTTCTTT.

The rearrangement uses TRBV5-4 and TRBJ1-4; maybe TRBD1 (5 bases). V was pared by 0 bases and J by 7 bases, with 13 bases between. This CDR3 has 15 amino acids. CDR1 SGHNT and CDR2 YYREEE come from the germline V gene (reference sequence). This chain's CDR3 is CASSLGGGRSEKLFF. CDR3 DNA: TGTGCCAGCAGCTTGGGGGGGGGTCGCAGTGAAAAACTGTTTTTT.

The chain is built from TRBV28 and TRBJ2-2; 9 bases fit TRBD1. Germline CDR1 MDHEN, CDR2 SYDVKM. With V trimmed by 4 bases and J by 4 bases, 4 bases remained unmatched. The CDR3 spans 15 residues. DNA for the CDR3: TGTGCCAGCAGTTACCGGGACAGGGCCACCGGGGAGCTGTTTTTT. It encodes CASSYRDRATGELFF.

This rearrangement joins TRBV11-2 to TRBJ1-1; no definite D call. V was pared by 0 bases and J by 4 bases, with 12 bases between. Germline V gene data show CDR1 as SGHAT and CDR2 as FQNNGV. CDR3 length equals 15 residues. CDR3 DNA: TGTGCCAGCAGCTTAGAAGCGACGGGATTCACTGAAGCTTTCTTT. This gives the protein CASSLEATGFTEAFF.

The genes are TRBV19 and TRBJ1-1; TRBD1 matches at 9 bases. The CDR3 consists of 18 residues. Germline V gives CDR1 LNHDA, CDR2 SQIVND (reference sequence). V lost 5 bases, J lost 3 bases, and 16 bases stayed unmatched. CDR3 DNA: TGTGCCAGTAGTCTGACTAGACCTCTGGGACAGGGCTACACTGAAGCTTTCTTT. Translation gives CASSLTRPLGQGYTEAFF.

The CDR3 here is CAWSPRDNEQFF. The CDR3 bases are TGTGCCTGGAGTCCCCGGGACAATGAGCAGTTCTTC. The chain is built from TRBV30 and TRBJ2-1; D unclear. The CDR3 consists of 12 residues. V was trimmed by 2 bases and J by 5 bases, leaving 7 bases between them. Germline lookup yields CDR1 GTSNPN and CDR2 SVGIG (reference sequence).

This clone has just one count. The chain joins TRBV2 to TRBJ2-7; 9 bases fit TRBD1. The CDR3 sequence is 14 residues long. The V and J ends lost 6 bases and 6 bases, in that order; junction bases with no gene match: 9. CDR1 SNHLY and CDR2 FYNNEI come from the germline V gene. CDR3 nucleotides: TGTGCCAGCAGCCCCGGGACAGGGCCTTTCGAGCAGTACTTC. Protein sequence: CASSPGTGPFEQYF.

The genes are TRBV30 and TRBJ2-1; no clear D gene. Germline V gives CDR1 GTSNPN, CDR2 SVGIG (reference sequence). This CDR3 region has 14 residues. Trimming stripped 2 bases from V and 3 bases from J, with 11 bases between. This chain's CDR3 is CAWSWSPDYNEQFF. Written as DNA, the CDR3 is TGTGCCTGGAGTTGGAGCCCTGACTACAATGAGCAGTTCTTC.

The rearrangement uses TRBV5-4 and TRBJ1-1, with 8 nucleotides matching TRBD1. J was trimmed by 5 bases and V by 4 bases; bases with no gene match: 7. Germline CDR1 reads SGHNT; CDR2 reads YYREEE (reference sequence). This CDR3 is built from 14 residues. This CDR3 reads CASSPDRDRTEAFF. CDR3 coding DNA: TGTGCCAGCAGCCCGGACAGGGATCGGACTGAAGCTTTCTTT.

This rearrangement joins TRBV10-3 to TRBJ2-7, with TRBD2 matching over 7 bases. The CDR3 runs 12 residues. V lost 8 bases to trimming and J lost 5 bases; unmatched junction nucleotides: 6. In germline, CDR1 is ENHRY, CDR2 SYGVKD. The CDR3 reads CAIGRDSDEQYF. The CDR3 region has the DNA TGTGCCATCGGGAGGGATAGTGACGAGCAGTACTTC.

The V and J genes are TRBV7-3 and TRBJ2-1; D is possibly TRBD2 (5 bases). Germline V CDR1 and CDR2: SGHTA, FQGTGA. Trimming removed 5 bases from V and 2 bases from J, with 7 bases in between. This CDR3 has 13 residues. The CDR3 sequence is CASSLGTYNEQFF. For the CDR3, the DNA is TGTGCCAGCAGCCTCGGGACCTACAATGAGCAGTTCTTC.

The J gene is TRBJ1-2, the V gene TRBV30; no clear D. The CDR3 is 13 residues long. Germline loops: CDR1 GTSNPN, CDR2 SVGIG (reference sequence). Trimming shortened V by 2 bases and J by 1 base, and 8 bases separated the two germline ends. CDR3 residues: CAWSFTLNYGYTF. The CDR3 DNA is TGTGCCTGGAGTTTTACTCTTAACTATGGCTACACCTTC.

J is TRBJ2-7 and V is TRBV6-1, with a tentative D call TRBD2 (7 bases). V was trimmed by 5 bases and J by 6 bases, leaving 14 bases between them. Germline V gene lookup returns CDR1 MNHNS and CDR2 SASEGT. The CDR3 loop spans 13 amino acids. For the CDR3, the DNA is TGTGCCAGCAGTAAGGGGGAGGGGGGCGAGCAGTACTTC. This translates into CASSKGEGGEQYF.

This clone was seen a handful of times. The chain joins TRBV5-1 to TRBJ2-1, with 10 bases fitting TRBD1. The V gene end was trimmed by 2 bases and the J gene end by 13 bases; junction bases not matched to a gene: 12. The CDR3 sequence is 15 residues long. CDR1 SGHRS and CDR2 YFSETQ come from the germline V gene. In DNA form, the CDR3 reads TGCGCCAGCAGCTTCACCGGGACAGGGGAAAGGCGCCAGTTCTTC. It yields the protein CASSFTGTGERRQFF.

The genes are TRBV27 and TRBJ2-7; 12 nucleotides match TRBD2. This CDR3 has 17 residues. The V segment lost 2 bases and the J segment 5 bases; nucleotides outside the gene matches: 10. The germline V gene encodes CDR1 MNHEY and CDR2 SMNVEV (reference sequence). The CDR3 region has the DNA TGTGCCAGCAGTTTAGAAAAGCTAGCGGGAGGGCCTAACGAGCAGTACTTC. Amino acids: CASSLEKLAGGPNEQYF.

V gene TRBV7-9 combines with J gene TRBJ1-4; the D is unclear. V lost 5 bases to trimming and J lost 0 bases, with 10 bases between them. CDR3 length equals 15 residues. CDR1 is SEHNR, CDR2 FQNEAQ, per germline (reference sequence). CDR3 sequence reads: CASSDQVATNEKLFF. The DNA for the CDR3 is TGTGCCAGCAGCGACCAGGTTGCAACTAATGAAAAACTGTTTTTT.

This clone came up a few times. This chain uses TRBV27 with TRBJ1-5; the match to TRBD1 covers 9 bases. V was pared by 7 bases and J by 3 bases, with 13 bases of the junction left unmatched. The germline gives CDR1 MNHEY, CDR2 SMNVEV (reference sequence). The CDR3 sequence is 17 residues long. The CDR3 here is CASNPSGTGYSNQPQHF. The CDR3 DNA sequence: TGTGCCAGCAATCCCTCCGGGACAGGGTACTCCAATCAGCCCCAGCATTTT.

The chain has TRBV2 and TRBJ1-5, with 7 bases aligning to TRBD1. This CDR3 has 16 residues. Trimming at V came to 5 bases and at J to 3 bases, leaving 10 bases not matched to a gene. Germline V lookup: CDR1 SNHLY, CDR2 FYNNEI. The CDR3 loop is CASSYPGQPSNQPQHF. DNA of the CDR3: TGTGCCAGCAGTTACCCGGGACAGCCCTCCAATCAGCCCCAGCATTTT.

V and J are TRBV11-2 and TRBJ1-1; TRBD1 might be the D (5 bases). The CDR3 length is 17 residues. Germline values: CDR1 SGHAT, CDR2 FQNNGV. The V end lost 6 bases, the J end lost 3 bases, and 23 bases lay between the germline ends. The CDR3 bases are TGTGCCAGCAGATCCACCGGCAGGGAGGCGTTGTACACTGAAGCTTTCTTT. Its protein is CASRSTGREALYTEAFF.